The 21 T cell receptor beta chains in this list originate from one sample, sequenced in a study of T cells in Graves' hyperthyroidism and ophthalmopathy (dated by TCRdb to between 2018 and 2021). Receptor libraries were prepared by multiplex PCR. Sequencing instrument: Illumina HiSeq 2000. Amplification of TCR beta CDR3 regions was carried out from RNA transcripts. The first round of RT-PCR for the TCR CDR3 was performed with the HTBI primer set and the Qiagen OneStep RT-PCR kit. In TCRdb, the public reads were trimmed at Q25 with fastp and aligned with MiXCR, with productive beta chains retained. Each record represents a unique CDR3 protein, reported with the most common genes and DNA among its rows. The sample table shows roughly 290,000 distinct CDR3 sequences, and more than 15% are seen once. Around 55% of the sample lies in the top ten. Sequenced sample: blood. These TCRs come from a woman aged 55-69 years with Graves' ophthalmopathy.

There are many counts of this clonotype. This rearrangement joins TRBV12-3 or TRBV12-4 to TRBJ2-2, with 8 bases lining up with TRBD1. V was clipped by 6 bases and J by 7 bases; unmatched bases: 7. The CDR3 has 14 amino acids. CDR3 residues: CASRVGQASGELFF. CDR3 nucleotide sequence: TGTGCCAGCAGGGTGGGACAGGCCAGCGGGGAGCTGTTTTTT.

The V and J genes are TRBV4-1 and TRBJ2-1, with D perhaps TRBD2 (5 bases). The length of the CDR3 is 14 residues. Trimming cost V 1 base and J 2 bases, with 6 bases left between them. The germline CDR1 and CDR2 sequences are MGHRA and YSYEKL. CDR3 protein: CASSQVGTYNEQFF. The CDR3 region has the DNA TGCGCCAGCAGCCAAGTCGGGACCTACAATGAGCAGTTCTTC.

In its sample, this clonotype was seen many times. This chain connects TRBV29-1 to TRBJ2-5, with D hard to call. With 0 bases removed from V and 5 bases from J, the gap between germline ends came to 1 base. CDR1 and CDR2 from the germline V gene are SQVTM and ANQGSEA. The CDR3 extends over 10 amino acids. The CDR3 is CSVEDETQYF. Written as DNA, the CDR3 is TGCAGCGTTGAAGATGAGACCCAGTACTTC.

This clonotype occurred many times. The chain links TRBV18 to TRBJ2-7; maybe TRBD2 (5 bases). Germline V gene lookup returns CDR1 KGHSH and CDR2 LQKENI. The CDR3 runs to 13 residues. Trimming removed 0 bases from V and 3 bases from J, with 6 bases in between. CDR3 sequence: CASSPPGIYEQYF. In DNA form, the CDR3 reads TGTGCCAGCTCACCACCCGGGATCTACGAGCAGTACTTC.

The genes are TRBV3-1 and TRBJ1-2; tentative D call: TRBD1 (5 bases). The length of the CDR3 is 16 residues. Germline CDR1 reads LGHDT; CDR2 reads YNNKEL (reference sequence). Trimming left V 2 bases short and J 1 base short, with 14 bases between. The chain's CDR3 is CASSQRGGGGNYGYTF. For the CDR3, the DNA is TGTGCCAGCAGCCAAAGGGGCGGCGGAGGTAACTATGGCTACACCTTC.

Points on this clonotype: A junction boundary mismatches the germline segment, possibly from a read error. This chain joins TRBV2 and TRBJ2-1, with D perhaps matching TRBD1 or TRBD2 (5 bases each). The germline V gene has CDR1 SNHLY and CDR2 FYNNEI. This CDR3 is 12 amino acids long. The CDR3 coding sequence is TGTGCCGGCAGTGGGGGTCCCAATGAGCAGTTCTTC. Its translation is CAGSGGPNEQFF.

This clonotype appeared many times. The chain has TRBV28 and TRBJ2-5, with D perhaps matching TRBD1 (6 bases). Looked up from germline, CDR1 is MDHEN and CDR2 is SYDVKM. This CDR3 spans 16 amino acids. V lost 2 bases and J lost 1, with 14 bases in between. The CDR3 region is CASSLTQTGSQETQYF. DNA for the CDR3: TGTGCCAGCAGTTTAACTCAGACAGGCAGCCAAGAGACCCAGTACTTC.

This rearrangement joins TRBV7-2 to TRBJ2-3; 7 positions agree with TRBD1. CDR3 length: 15 residues. V lost 5 bases and J lost 1; bases outside the gene matches: 6. Germline-derived CDR1 and CDR2 are SGHTA and FQGNSA. The CDR3 sequence is CASSQRQGGTDTQYF. The CDR3 bases are TGTGCCAGCAGCCAAAGACAGGGCGGCACAGATACGCAGTATTTT.

Note on this clonotype: A much larger clone differs by one base, so this may be a read error. The V call is TRBV12-3 or TRBV12-4, the J call TRBJ1-2; D unresolved. The V and J ends lost 2 bases and 4 bases respectively, with 8 bases between them. This CDR3 comprises 13 residues. CDR3 sequence: CASSLSTCYGYTF. DNA for the CDR3: TGTGCCAGCAGTTTATCGACTTGCTATGGCTACACCTTC.

This clonotype was counted many times. This chain uses TRBV9 with TRBJ2-7, with 11 bases lining up with TRBD2. J gave up 3 bases and V 3 bases, and 2 bases lay outside the gene matches. The V gene's germline CDR1 is SGDLS and CDR2 YYNGEE. The CDR3 runs to 14 residues. This CDR3 is CASSAGLAGYEQYF. The CDR3 bases are TGTGCCAGCAGCGCTGGACTAGCGGGCTACGAGCAGTACTTC.

This clonotype was recorded at least ten times. J is TRBJ2-1 and V is TRBV20-1; 7 bases line up with TRBD2. Looked up from germline, CDR1 is DFQATT and CDR2 is SNEGSKA (reference sequence). The CDR3 covers 14 residues. After removal of 5 bases from V and 4 bases from J, the junction contained 8 bases not matched to a gene. Written as DNA, the CDR3 is TGCAGTGCTGGAAGACTAGCATTATACAATGAGCAGTTCTTC. Protein sequence: CSAGRLALYNEQFF.

This clonotype was observed many times. The CDR3 loop is CASRRTGSTYEQYF. CDR3 nucleotides: TGTGCCAGCAGACGGACAGGGTCGACCTACGAGCAGTACTTC. This sequence joins TRBV11-2 and TRBJ2-7, with TRBD1 identical over 8 bases. The V segment lost 6 bases and the J segment 2 bases; nucleotides outside the gene matches: 6. This CDR3 comprises 14 residues. CDR1 SGHAT and CDR2 FQNNGV come from the germline V gene.

The J gene is TRBJ2-2, the V gene TRBV5-5; D ambiguous. The length of the CDR3 is 15 residues. CDR1 is SGHKS and CDR2 is YYEKEE in the germline V gene (reference sequence). V shed 0 bases and J shed 4 bases, with 10 bases lying between them. The CDR3 is CASSLVDWSTGELFF. CDR3 nucleotide sequence: TGTGCCAGCAGCTTGGTTGACTGGAGCACCGGGGAGCTGTTTTTT. The entire variable domain, with the rest obtained from reference TRBV5-5 and TRBJ2-2, is as follows: DAGVTQSPTHLIKTRGQQVTLRCSPISGHKSVSWYQQVLGQGPQFIFQYYEKEERGRGNFPDRFSARQFPNYSSELNVNALLLGDSALYLCASSLVDWSTGELFFGEGSRLTVL.

The gene calls are TRBV20-1 and TRBJ1-2; tentative D call: TRBD1 (5 bases). Germline-derived CDR1 and CDR2 are DFQATT and SNEGSKA (reference sequence). Trimming cost V 0 bases and J 8 bases, with 13 bases left between them. The CDR3 has 13 amino acids. The CDR3, as DNA: TGCAGTGCTAGAGAGGTCAACCCAGGGGGCTACACCTTC. It is translated as CSAREVNPGGYTF.

V usage is TRBV11-2 and J usage is TRBJ2-2, with D possibly matching TRBD1 (6 bases). Germline V gene lookup returns CDR1 SGHAT and CDR2 FQNNGV. Trimming took off 4 bases at V and 2 bases at J, with 23 bases between the two ends. This CDR3 is built from 19 residues. The CDR3 sequence: CASSSPLGGRGYNTGELFF. CDR3 sequence (DNA): TGTGCCAGCAGCTCCCCCCTGGGTGGCAGGGGCTATAACACCGGGGAGCTGTTTTTT.

Ten or more counts support this clonotype. This chain links TRBV9 with TRBJ2-5, with 13 bases aligning to TRBD2. The CDR3 covers 14 residues. Germline V gene lookup returns CDR1 SGDLS and CDR2 YYNGEE. The V segment lost 3 bases and the J segment 9 bases; nucleotides outside the gene matches: 5. CDR3 sequence: CASSGTSGGPPQYF. The CDR3 nucleotides are TGTGCCAGCAGCGGGACTAGCGGGGGCCCCCCCCAGTACTTC.

This clonotype showed up just a few times. V and J are TRBV18 and TRBJ1-4; unclear D gene. This CDR3 is built from 15 residues. Germline-derived CDR1 and CDR2 are KGHSH and LQKENI. Between the trimmed V and J ends, which lost 3 bases and 5 bases, there was a span of 13 bases. CDR3: CASSPTGNPNEKLFF. CDR3 in DNA: TGTGCCAGCTCACCTACCGGCAATCCCAATGAAAAACTGTTTTTT.

As to this clonotype: An end of the junction differs from the germline gene, which may be a read error. V gene TRBV6-1 combines with J gene TRBJ2-1; 15 bases line up with TRBD2. Germline V lookup: CDR1 MNHNS, CDR2 SASEGT. CDR3 length equals 18 residues. The CDR3 bases are TGTGCCAGCAGCGACCCACGGACTAGCGGGAGGGGCTACAATAAGCAGTTCTTC. It specifies CASSDPRTSGRGYNKQFF.

This clonotype occurred many times. The chain carries TRBV6-2 or TRBV6-3 and TRBJ2-7; 8 bases are shared with TRBD1. Germline lookup yields CDR1 MNHEY and CDR2 SVGEGT. This CDR3 comprises 15 residues. Germline trimming cut 6 bases from V and 3 bases from J; bases unmatched to any gene: 10. CDR3 protein: CASSPTTGERYEQYF. DNA of the CDR3: TGTGCCAGCAGCCCGACGACAGGGGAACGCTACGAGCAGTACTTC.

With regard to this clonotype: A clone one base away is much larger, so this may be a read error. This chain joins TRBV6-5 and TRBJ2-3; D perhaps matches TRBD2 (6 bases). The germline V gene has CDR1 MNHEY and CDR2 SVGAGI. The CDR3 extends over 18 amino acids. CDR3 nucleotides: TGTGCCAGCAGTTACGTGTCGGGGGAAGCCGCACTTCAAGATGCGCAGTATTTT. Translated: CASSYVSGEAALQDAQYF.

This clonotype was counted ten times or more. V gene TRBV7-2 combines with J gene TRBJ2-3, with 7 bases identical to TRBD1. From germline, CDR1 is SGHTA and CDR2 FQGNSA. The length of the CDR3 is 16 residues. V dropped 5 bases and J dropped 3; count of bases not matched to a gene: 11. In DNA form, the CDR3 reads TGTGCCAGCAGCGAAAGGATGGCAGGGGGTACAGATACGCAGTATTTT. It encodes CASSERMAGGTDTQYF. Full variable domain (missing parts from reference TRBV7-2 and TRBJ2-3): GAGVSQSPSNKVTEKGKDVELRCDPISGHTALYWYRQSLGQGLEFLIYFQGNSAPDKSGLPSDRFSAERTGGSVSTLTIQRTQQEDSAVYLCASSERMAGGTDTQYFGPGTRLTVL.